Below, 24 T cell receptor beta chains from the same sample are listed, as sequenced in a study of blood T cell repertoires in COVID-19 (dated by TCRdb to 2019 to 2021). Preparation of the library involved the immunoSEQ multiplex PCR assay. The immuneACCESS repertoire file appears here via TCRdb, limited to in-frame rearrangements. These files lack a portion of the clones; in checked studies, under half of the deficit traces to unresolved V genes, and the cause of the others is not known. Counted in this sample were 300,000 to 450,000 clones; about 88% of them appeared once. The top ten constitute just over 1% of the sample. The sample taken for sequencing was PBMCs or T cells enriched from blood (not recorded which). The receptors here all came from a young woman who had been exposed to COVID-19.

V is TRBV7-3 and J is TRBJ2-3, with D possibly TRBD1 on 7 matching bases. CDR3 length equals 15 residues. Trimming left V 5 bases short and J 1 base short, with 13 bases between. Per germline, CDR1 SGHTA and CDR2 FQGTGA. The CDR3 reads CASSPQGGRTDTQYF. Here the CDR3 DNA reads TGTGCCAGCAGCCCCCAGGGGGGACGCACAGATACGCAGTATTTT.

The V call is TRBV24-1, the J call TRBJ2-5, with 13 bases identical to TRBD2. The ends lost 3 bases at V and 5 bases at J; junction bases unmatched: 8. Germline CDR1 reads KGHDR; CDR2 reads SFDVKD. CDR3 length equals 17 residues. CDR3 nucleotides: TGTGCCACCAGTGATCCCCGGACTAGCGGGAGTAGGGAGACCCAGTACTTC. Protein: CATSDPRTSGSRETQYF.

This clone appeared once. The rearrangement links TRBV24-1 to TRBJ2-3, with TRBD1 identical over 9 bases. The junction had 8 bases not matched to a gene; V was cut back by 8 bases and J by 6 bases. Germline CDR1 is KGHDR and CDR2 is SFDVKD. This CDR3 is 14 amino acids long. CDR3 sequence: CATTPGTGLDTQYF. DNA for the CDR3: TGTGCCACCACCCCCGGGACAGGGCTTGATACGCAGTATTTT.

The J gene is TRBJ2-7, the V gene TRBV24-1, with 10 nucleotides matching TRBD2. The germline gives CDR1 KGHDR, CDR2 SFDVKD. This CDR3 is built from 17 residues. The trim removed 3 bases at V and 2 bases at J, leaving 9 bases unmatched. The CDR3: CATSDPLSAGGTYEQYF. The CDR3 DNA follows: TGTGCCACCAGTGATCCCCTTTCAGCGGGAGGGACCTACGAGCAGTACTTC.

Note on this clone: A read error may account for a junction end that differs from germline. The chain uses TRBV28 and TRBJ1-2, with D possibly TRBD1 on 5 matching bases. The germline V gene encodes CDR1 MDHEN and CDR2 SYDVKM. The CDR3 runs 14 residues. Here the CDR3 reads CASSWQGVRPLPVF. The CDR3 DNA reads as TGTGCCAGCAGTTGGCAGGGCGTTCGCCCCCTTCCCGTTTTC.

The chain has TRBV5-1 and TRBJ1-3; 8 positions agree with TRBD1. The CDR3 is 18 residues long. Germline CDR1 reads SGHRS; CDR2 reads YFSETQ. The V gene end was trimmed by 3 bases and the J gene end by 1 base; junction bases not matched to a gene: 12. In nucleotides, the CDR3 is TGCGCCAGCAGCTCAGGCGGGACAGGCCTAGGGTCTGGAAACACCATATATTTT. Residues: CASSSGGTGLGSGNTIYF.

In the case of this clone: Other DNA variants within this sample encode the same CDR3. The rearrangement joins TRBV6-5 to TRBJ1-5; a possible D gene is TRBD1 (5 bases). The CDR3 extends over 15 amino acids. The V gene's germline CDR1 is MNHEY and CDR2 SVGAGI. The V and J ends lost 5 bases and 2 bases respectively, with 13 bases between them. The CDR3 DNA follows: TGTGCCAGCAGTCCCCCGGGGGGGGGCAATCAGCCCCAGCATTTT. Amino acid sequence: CASSPPGGGNQPQHF.

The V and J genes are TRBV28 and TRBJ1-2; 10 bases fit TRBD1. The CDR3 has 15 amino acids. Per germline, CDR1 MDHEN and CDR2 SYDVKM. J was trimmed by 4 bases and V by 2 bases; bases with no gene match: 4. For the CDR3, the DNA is TGTGCCAGCAGTTTAAGGGACAGGGGAGGCTATGGCTACACCTTC. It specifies CASSLRDRGGYGYTF.

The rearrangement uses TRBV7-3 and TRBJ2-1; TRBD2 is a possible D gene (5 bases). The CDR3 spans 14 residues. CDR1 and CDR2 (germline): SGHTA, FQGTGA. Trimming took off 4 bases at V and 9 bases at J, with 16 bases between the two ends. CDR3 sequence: CASSSTLTRAEQFF. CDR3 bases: TGTGCCAGCAGCTCGACCCTTACTAGAGCTGAGCAGTTCTTC.

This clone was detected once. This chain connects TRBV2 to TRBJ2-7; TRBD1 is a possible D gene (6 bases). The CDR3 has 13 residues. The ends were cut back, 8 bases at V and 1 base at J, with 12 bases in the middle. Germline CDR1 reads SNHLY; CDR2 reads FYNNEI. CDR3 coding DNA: TGTGCCAGCCTTAGACAGGTATCCTACGAGCAGTACTTC. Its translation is CASLRQVSYEQYF.

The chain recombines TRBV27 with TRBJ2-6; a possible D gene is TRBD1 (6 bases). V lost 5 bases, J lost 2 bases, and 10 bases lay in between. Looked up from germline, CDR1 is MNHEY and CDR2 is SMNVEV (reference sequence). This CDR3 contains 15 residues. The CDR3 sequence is CASSPQGTGANVLTF. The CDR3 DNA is TGTGCCAGCAGTCCACAGGGAACTGGGGCCAACGTCCTGACTTTC.

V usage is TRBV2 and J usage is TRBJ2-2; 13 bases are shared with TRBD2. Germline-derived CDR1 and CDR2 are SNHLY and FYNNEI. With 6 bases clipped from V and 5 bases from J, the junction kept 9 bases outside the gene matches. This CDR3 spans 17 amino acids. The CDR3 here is CASRRTGTSGDTGELFF. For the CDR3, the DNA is TGTGCCAGCAGGCGAACCGGGACTAGCGGGGATACCGGGGAGCTGTTTTTT.

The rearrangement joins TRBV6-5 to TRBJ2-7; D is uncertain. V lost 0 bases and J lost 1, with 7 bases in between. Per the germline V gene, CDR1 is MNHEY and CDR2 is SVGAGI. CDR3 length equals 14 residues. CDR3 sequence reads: CASSYSRTSYEQYF. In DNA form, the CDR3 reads TGTGCCAGCAGTTACTCTCGCACATCCTACGAGCAGTACTTC.

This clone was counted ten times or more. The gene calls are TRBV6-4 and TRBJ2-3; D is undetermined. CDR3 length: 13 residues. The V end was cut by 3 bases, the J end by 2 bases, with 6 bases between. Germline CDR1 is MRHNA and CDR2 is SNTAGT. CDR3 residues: CASSDRITDTQYF. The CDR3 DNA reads TGTGCCAGCAGTGATAGAATCACAGATACGCAGTATTTT.

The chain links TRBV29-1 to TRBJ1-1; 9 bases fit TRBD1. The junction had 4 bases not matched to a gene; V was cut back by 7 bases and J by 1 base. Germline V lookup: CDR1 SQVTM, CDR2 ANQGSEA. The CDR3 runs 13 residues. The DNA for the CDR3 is TGCAGCGGGGACAGGGTTGGGAACACTGAAGCTTTCTTT. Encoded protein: CSGDRVGNTEAFF.

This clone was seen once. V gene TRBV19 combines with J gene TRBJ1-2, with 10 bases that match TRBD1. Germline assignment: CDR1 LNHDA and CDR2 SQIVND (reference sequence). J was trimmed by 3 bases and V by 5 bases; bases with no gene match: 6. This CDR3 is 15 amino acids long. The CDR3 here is CASSVAGTGDYGYTF. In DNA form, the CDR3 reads TGTGCCAGTAGTGTTGCTGGGACAGGGGACTATGGCTACACCTTC.

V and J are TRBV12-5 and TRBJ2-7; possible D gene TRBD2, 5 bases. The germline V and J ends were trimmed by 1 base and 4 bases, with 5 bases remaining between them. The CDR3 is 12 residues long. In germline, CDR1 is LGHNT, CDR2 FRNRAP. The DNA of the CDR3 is TGTGCTAGTGGTTTGGGGACTTACGAGCAGTACTTC. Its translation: CASGLGTYEQYF.

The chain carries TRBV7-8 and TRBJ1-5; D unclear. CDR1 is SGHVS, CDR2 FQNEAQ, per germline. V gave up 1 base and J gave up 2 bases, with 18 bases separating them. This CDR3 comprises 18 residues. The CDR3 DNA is TGTGCCAGCAGCTTAGGGTTGGTCAGGCTAACGGGCAATCAGCCCCAGCATTTT. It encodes CASSLGLVRLTGNQPQHF.

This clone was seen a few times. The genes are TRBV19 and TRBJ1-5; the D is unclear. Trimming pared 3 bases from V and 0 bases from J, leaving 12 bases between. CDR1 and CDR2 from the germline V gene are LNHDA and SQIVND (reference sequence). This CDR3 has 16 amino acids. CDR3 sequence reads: CASSMSEHHSNQPQHF. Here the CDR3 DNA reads TGTGCCAGTAGTATGTCGGAGCACCATAGCAATCAGCCCCAGCATTTT.

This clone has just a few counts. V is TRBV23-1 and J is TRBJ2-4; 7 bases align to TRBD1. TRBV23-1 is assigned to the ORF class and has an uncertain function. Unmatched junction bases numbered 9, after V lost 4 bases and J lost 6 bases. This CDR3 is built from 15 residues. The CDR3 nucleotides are TGCGCCAGCAGTCCAGACAGGGCAGAGGGAAACATTCAGTACTTC. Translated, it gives CASSPDRAEGNIQYF.

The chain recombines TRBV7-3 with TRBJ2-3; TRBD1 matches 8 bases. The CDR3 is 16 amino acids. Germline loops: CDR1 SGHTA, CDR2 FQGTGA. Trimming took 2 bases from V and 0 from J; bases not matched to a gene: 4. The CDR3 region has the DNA TGTGCCAGCAGCTTATGGGGGACAGGTAGCACAGATACGCAGTATTTT. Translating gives CASSLWGTGSTDTQYF.

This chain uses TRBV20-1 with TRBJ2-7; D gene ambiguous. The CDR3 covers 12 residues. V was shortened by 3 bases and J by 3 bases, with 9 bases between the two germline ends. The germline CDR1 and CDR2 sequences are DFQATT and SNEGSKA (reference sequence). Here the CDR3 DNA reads TGCAGTGCTAGTACCAGATTCTACGAGCAGTACTTC. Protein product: CSASTRFYEQYF.

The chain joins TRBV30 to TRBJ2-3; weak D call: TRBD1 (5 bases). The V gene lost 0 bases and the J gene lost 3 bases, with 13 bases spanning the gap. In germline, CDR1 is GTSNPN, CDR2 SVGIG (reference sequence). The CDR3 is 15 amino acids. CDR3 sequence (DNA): TGTGCCTGGAGTGTATGGGGCAGGGTAACAGATACGCAGTATTTT. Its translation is CAWSVWGRVTDTQYF.

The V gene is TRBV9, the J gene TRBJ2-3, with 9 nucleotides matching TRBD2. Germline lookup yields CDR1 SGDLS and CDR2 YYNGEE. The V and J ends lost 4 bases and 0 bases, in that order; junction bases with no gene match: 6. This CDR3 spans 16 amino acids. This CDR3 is CASSTGLAGSTDTQYF. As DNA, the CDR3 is TGTGCCAGCAGCACGGGACTAGCTGGTAGCACAGATACGCAGTATTTT.